This passage covers 8 T cell receptor beta chains from one sample sequenced in a study of blood T cell repertoires in COVID-19. Sequenced by immunoSEQ multiplex PCR; TCRdb stores in-frame clones only, minus some. The sample yields more than 100,000 clones, nearly 90% seen once. Sequenced: peripheral blood. Every receptor here comes from a woman in her fifties or sixties with COVID-19, enrolled during active disease.

The J gene is TRBJ2-5, the V gene TRBV27; tentatively, D is TRBD2 (7 bases). The CDR3 length is 15 residues. From germline, CDR1 is MNHEY and CDR2 SMNVEV (reference sequence). Trimming left V 10 bases short and J 2 bases short, with 20 bases between. CDR3 sequence reads: CATRMGASGQETQYF. The DNA of the CDR3 is TGTGCCACCCGCATGGGGGCTAGCGGTCAAGAGACCCAGTACTTC.

V usage is TRBV27 and J usage is TRBJ2-7, with TRBD1 matching 9 bases. Germline CDR1 reads MNHEY; CDR2 reads SMNVEV (reference sequence). The CDR3 contains 14 residues. V dropped 0 bases and J dropped 3; count of bases not matched to a gene: 0. CDR3 in amino acids: CASSLSTGGYEQYF. In nucleotides, the CDR3 is TGTGCCAGCAGTTTATCGACAGGGGGCTACGAGCAGTACTTC.

The rearrangement joins TRBV3-1 (or the pseudogene TRBV3-2) to TRBJ1-2, with D tentatively TRBD1 (6 bases). CDR1 LGHDT and CDR2 YNNKEL come from the germline V gene (reference sequence). Between the trimmed V and J ends, which lost 1 base and 0 bases, there was a span of 18 bases. The CDR3 is 18 residues long. For the CDR3, the DNA is TGTGCCAGCAGCCAAGGGGTTGACAGGTGGCCCACTAACTATGGCTACACCTTC. This sequence encodes CASSQGVDRWPTNYGYTF.

V and J are TRBV27 and TRBJ1-5; 7 bases agree with TRBD1. Germline lookup yields CDR1 MNHEY and CDR2 SMNVEV (reference sequence). V trimming: 4 bases; J trimming: 4 bases; junction bases outside the gene matches: 13. This CDR3 is built from 17 residues. The CDR3 bases are TGTGCCAGCAGTTGCCCTTCTGGGACAGCAATGAATCAGCCCCAGCATTTT. Translating gives CASSCPSGTAMNQPQHF.

V usage is TRBV4-2 and J usage is TRBJ2-7, with a possible D match to TRBD2 (6 bases). Germline loops: CDR1 LGHNA, CDR2 YNFKEQ. Trimming removed 0 bases at V and 2 bases at J, with 11 bases between. The CDR3 is made up of 15 amino acids. The CDR3 loop reads CASSQEGGATYEQYF. CDR3 bases: TGTGCCAGCAGCCAAGAAGGAGGGGCGACCTACGAGCAGTACTTC.

This clone was found a few times. This chain uses TRBV21-1 with TRBJ2-7; the table calls TRBD1, which could not be checked here. TRBV21-1 is an annotated pseudogene. This CDR3 comprises 13 residues. The CDR3 nucleotides read TGTGCCAGCAGCATACAGGGATCCTACGAGCAGTACTTC. It codes for CASSIQGSYEQYF.

This clone was seen just once. The V call is TRBV5-4, the J call TRBJ1-1; 8 bases match TRBD1. The V and J ends lost 3 bases and 3 bases, in that order; junction bases with no gene match: 7. The CDR3 has 15 amino acids. CDR1 SGHNT and CDR2 YYREEE come from the germline V gene (reference sequence). CDR3 loop: CASSSQTGVDTEAFF. In nucleotides, the CDR3 is TGTGCCAGCAGCTCACAGACAGGGGTCGACACTGAAGCTTTCTTT.

The CDR3 DNA follows: TGTGCCAGCAGCCCCAGGGGAGGGACCACCGGGGAGCTGTTTTTT. This gives the protein CASSPRGGTTGELFF. J is TRBJ2-2 and V is TRBV7-8; a weak D match, TRBD2 (7 bases). The CDR3 is 15 amino acids. Germline values: CDR1 SGHVS, CDR2 FQNEAQ. V lost 5 bases and J 4 bases, leaving 14 bases between the germline ends.